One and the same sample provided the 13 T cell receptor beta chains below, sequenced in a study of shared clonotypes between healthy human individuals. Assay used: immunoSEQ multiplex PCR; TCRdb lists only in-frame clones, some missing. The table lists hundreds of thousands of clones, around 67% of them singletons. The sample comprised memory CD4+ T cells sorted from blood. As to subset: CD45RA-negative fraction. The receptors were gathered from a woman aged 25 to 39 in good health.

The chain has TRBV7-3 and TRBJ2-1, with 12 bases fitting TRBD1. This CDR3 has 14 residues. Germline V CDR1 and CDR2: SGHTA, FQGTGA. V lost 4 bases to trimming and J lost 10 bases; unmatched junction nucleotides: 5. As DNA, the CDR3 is TGTGCCAGCAGCTCTGGGACAGGGGGCCGAGAGCAGTTCTTC. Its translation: CASSSGTGGREQFF.

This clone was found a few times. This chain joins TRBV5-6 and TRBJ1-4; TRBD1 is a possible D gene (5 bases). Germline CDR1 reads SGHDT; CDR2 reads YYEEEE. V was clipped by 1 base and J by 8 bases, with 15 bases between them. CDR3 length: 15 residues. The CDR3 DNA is TGTGCCAGCAGCTTGAGGGCTGGGGGAAAGGAAAAACTGTTTTTT. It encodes CASSLRAGGKEKLFF. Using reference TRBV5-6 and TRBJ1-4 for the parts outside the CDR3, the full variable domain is DAGVTQSPTHLIKTRGQQVTLRCSPKSGHDTVSWYQQALGQGPQFIFQYYEEEERQRGNFPDRFSGHQFPNYSSELNVNALLLGDSALYLCASSLRAGGKEKLFFGSGTQLSVL.

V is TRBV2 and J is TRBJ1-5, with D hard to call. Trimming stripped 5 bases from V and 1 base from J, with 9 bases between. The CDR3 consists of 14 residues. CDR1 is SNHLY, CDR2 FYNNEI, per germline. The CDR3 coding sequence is TGTGCCAGCAGTCAAGGAAGGAGCAATCAGCCCCAGCATTTT. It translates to CASSQGRSNQPQHF.

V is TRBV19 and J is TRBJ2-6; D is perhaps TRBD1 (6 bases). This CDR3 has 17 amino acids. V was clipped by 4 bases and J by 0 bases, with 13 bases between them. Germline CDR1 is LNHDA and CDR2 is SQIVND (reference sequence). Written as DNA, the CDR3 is TGTGCCAGTAGTACGCCCATCAGGGGCTCTGGGGCCAACGTCCTGACTTTC. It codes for CASSTPIRGSGANVLTF.

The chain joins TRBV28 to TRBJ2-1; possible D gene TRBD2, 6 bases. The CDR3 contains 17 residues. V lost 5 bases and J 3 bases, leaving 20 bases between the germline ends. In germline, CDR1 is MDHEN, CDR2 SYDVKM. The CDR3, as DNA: TGTGCCAGCAGTCTCCTGAATACCGGGAGCCTCTACAATGAGCAGTTCTTC. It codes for CASSLLNTGSLYNEQFF.

Here the CDR3 DNA reads TGTGCCAGCATCCCCGGGGCTTCTGGAAACACCATATATTTT. Translation gives CASIPGASGNTIYF. The rearrangement joins TRBV28 to TRBJ1-3; weak D call: TRBD1 (5 bases). Germline CDR1 reads MDHEN; CDR2 reads SYDVKM. The CDR3 is 14 amino acids. V gave up 7 bases and J gave up 1 base, with 11 bases separating them.

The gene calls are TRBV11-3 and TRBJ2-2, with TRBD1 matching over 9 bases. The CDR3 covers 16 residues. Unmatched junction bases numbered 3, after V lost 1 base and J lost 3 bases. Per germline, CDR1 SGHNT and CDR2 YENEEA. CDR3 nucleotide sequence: TGTGCCAGCAGCTTAGGAGGGACAGGGTACACCGGGGAGCTGTTTTTT. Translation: CASSLGGTGYTGELFF.

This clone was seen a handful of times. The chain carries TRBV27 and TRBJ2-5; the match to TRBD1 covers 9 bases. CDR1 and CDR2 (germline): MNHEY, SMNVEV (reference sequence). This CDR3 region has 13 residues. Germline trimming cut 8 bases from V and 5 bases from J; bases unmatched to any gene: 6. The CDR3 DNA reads TGTGCCAGCGGACGACAGGGGGTTGAGACCCAGTACTTC. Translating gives CASGRQGVETQYF.

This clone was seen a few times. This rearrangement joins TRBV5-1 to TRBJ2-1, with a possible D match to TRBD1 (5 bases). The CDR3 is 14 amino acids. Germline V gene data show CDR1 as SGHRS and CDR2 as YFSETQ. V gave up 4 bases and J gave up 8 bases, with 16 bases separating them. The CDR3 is CASSLGPSLDEQFF. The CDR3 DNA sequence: TGCGCCAGCAGCCTGGGGCCCTCTTTAGATGAGCAGTTCTTC.

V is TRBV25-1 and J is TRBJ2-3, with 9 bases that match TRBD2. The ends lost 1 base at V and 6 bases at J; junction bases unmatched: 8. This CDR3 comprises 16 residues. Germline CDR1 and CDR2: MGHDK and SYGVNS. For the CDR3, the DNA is TGTGCCAGCAGTGAATTTGGACTAGCGTTTGAGGATACGCAGTATTTT. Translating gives CASSEFGLAFEDTQYF.

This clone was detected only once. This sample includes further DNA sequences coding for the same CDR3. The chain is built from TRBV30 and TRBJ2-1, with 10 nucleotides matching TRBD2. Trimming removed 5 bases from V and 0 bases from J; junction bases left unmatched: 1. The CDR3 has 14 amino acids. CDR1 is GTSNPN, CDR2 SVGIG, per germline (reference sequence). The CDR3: CAWSSGSSYNEQFF. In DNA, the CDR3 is TGTGCCTGGTCTAGCGGGAGCTCCTACAATGAGCAGTTCTTC.

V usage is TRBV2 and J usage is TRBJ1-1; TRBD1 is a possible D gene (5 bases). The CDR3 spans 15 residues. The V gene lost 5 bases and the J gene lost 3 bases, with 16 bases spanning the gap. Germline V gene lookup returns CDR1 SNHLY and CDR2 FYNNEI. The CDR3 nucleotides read TGTGCCAGCAGTAGTAGGGCGGGGGACCACACTGAAGCTTTCTTT. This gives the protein CASSSRAGDHTEAFF.

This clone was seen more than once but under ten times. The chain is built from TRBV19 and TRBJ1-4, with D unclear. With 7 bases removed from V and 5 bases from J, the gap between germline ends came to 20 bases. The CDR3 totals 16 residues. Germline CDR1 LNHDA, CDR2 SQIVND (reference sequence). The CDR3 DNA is TGTGCCAGTAACACCCGATTCGGCCCTGGCAATGAAAAACTGTTTTTT. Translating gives CASNTRFGPGNEKLFF.